Listed here are 6 T cell receptor beta chains from one sample, sequenced in a study of OX40 agonist ivuxolimab in advanced cancers. The protocol was immunoSEQ multiplex PCR, while the TCRdb copy is restricted to in-frame clones and leaves out a portion. This table holds under 100,000 clones, about 80% found once. The sequenced sample was CD4+ or CD8+ T cells sorted from blood, obtained in a trial of the OX40 agonist ivuxolimab. The source is an adult with an advanced solid tumor such as melanoma, head and neck, liver or kidney cancer.

The J gene is TRBJ1-1, the V gene TRBV6-5; no reliable D call. V was pared by 10 bases and J by 1 base, with 16 bases between. This CDR3 region has 14 residues. Germline CDR1 is MNHEY and CDR2 is SVGAGI. The CDR3 reads CATHGRGGNTEAFF. The CDR3 region has the DNA TGTGCCACCCACGGGCGGGGAGGGAACACTGAAGCTTTCTTT.

The chain couples TRBV9 to TRBJ1-2, with D possibly matching TRBD1 (5 bases). Germline V gene data show CDR1 as SGDLS and CDR2 as YYNGEE. V lost 3 bases, J lost 6 bases, and 12 bases lay in between. The CDR3 covers 13 residues. The CDR3 region has the DNA TGTGCCAGCAGCGACTCAGGGATTGATGGCTACACCTTC. This encodes CASSDSGIDGYTF.

This chain uses TRBV6-1 with TRBJ1-1, with D possibly TRBD1 on 6 matching bases. This CDR3 region has 14 residues. The V gene's germline CDR1 is MNHNS and CDR2 SASEGT. V shed 7 bases and J shed 1 base, with 13 bases lying between them. The CDR3 loop is CASIEGGWNTEAFF. CDR3 in DNA: TGTGCCAGCATAGAAGGGGGTTGGAACACTGAAGCTTTCTTT.

The chain recombines TRBV9 with TRBJ2-1; 8 bases agree with TRBD1. CDR3 length: 15 amino acids. Trimming took 2 bases from V and 3 from J; bases not matched to a gene: 4. Germline CDR1 reads SGDLS; CDR2 reads YYNGEE. CDR3 loop: CASSVFGQGYNEQFF. CDR3 nucleotides: TGTGCCAGCAGCGTCTTCGGACAGGGCTACAATGAGCAGTTCTTC.

The rearrangement joins TRBV7-2 to TRBJ1-2, with D perhaps TRBD1 (5 bases). V was clipped by 0 bases and J by 7 bases, with 15 bases between them. The CDR3 runs 15 residues. Germline V gene sequence: CDR1 SGHTA, CDR2 FQGNSA. CDR3 sequence (DNA): TGTGCCAGCAGCTTAGCCCCGGCAGGGTTCGTTGGCTACACCTTC. It specifies CASSLAPAGFVGYTF.

V usage is TRBV11-2 and J usage is TRBJ2-1; 13 nucleotides align to TRBD2. Per germline, CDR1 SGHAT and CDR2 FQNNGV. There are 18 residues in the CDR3. The trim removed 5 bases at V and 0 bases at J, leaving 7 bases unmatched. CDR3 nucleotide sequence: TGTGCCAGCAGCGAAGGACTAGCGGGGGTGAGCTCCTACAATGAGCAGTTCTTC. It codes for CASSEGLAGVSSYNEQFF. Variable domain in full (rest from reference TRBV11-2 and TRBJ2-1): EAGVAQSPRYKIIEKRQSVAFWCNPISGHATLYWYQQILGQGPKLLIQFQNNGVVDDSQLPKDRFSAERLKGVDSTLKIQPAKLEDSAVYLCASSEGLAGVSSYNEQFFGPGTRLTVL.